The 22 T cell receptor beta chains below all came from one sample that was sequenced in a study of identical twins' blood T cells. TCRdb processed the 5' RACE reads anew with MiXCR; each CDR3 protein has one entry. The sample records a few hundred thousand distinct CDR3 sequences, about 28% being singletons. Material: PBMCs. The receptors shown here come from a woman aged 18-55 years in good health.

This clonotype was seen more than once but under ten times. CDR3 amino acids: CSVVIIHYNEQFF. The CDR3 bases are TGCAGCGTTGTGATCATCCACTACAATGAGCAGTTCTTC. The genes are TRBV29-1 and TRBJ2-1; D is ambiguous. The CDR3 spans 13 residues. V gave up 4 bases and J gave up 3 bases, with 10 bases separating them. Germline V gene sequence: CDR1 SQVTM, CDR2 ANQGSEA.

This CDR3 reads CASSRSSPNNEQFF. In nucleotides, the CDR3 is TGCGCCAGCAGCCGGAGTAGCCCGAACAATGAGCAGTTCTTC. The V call is TRBV5-1, the J call TRBJ2-1; D is unresolved. V dropped 4 bases and J dropped 5 bases, with 13 bases sitting between them. The length of the CDR3 is 14 residues. Germline V gene sequence: CDR1 SGHRS, CDR2 YFSETQ.

CDR3: CSVQSNYGYTF. In DNA, the CDR3 is TGCAGCGTTCAGAGTAACTATGGCTACACCTTC. The chain joins TRBV29-1 to TRBJ1-2; D unresolved. CDR1 is SQVTM and CDR2 is ANQGSEA in the germline V gene. This CDR3 region has 11 residues. Trimming shortened V by 5 bases and J by 1 base, and 5 bases separated the two germline ends.

Turning to this clonotype: This may stem from a read error, because a much larger clone lies one nucleotide away. This rearrangement joins TRBV12-3 or TRBV12-4 to TRBJ1-5; 8 nucleotides line up with TRBD1. J gave up 2 bases and V 2 bases, and 2 bases lay outside the gene matches. This CDR3 spans 15 amino acids. In DNA, the CDR3 is TGTGCCAGCAGTTTAATGACAGGGGGCAATCAGCCCCAGCATTTT. Amino acids: CASSLMTGGNQPQHF.

The genes are TRBV5-1 and TRBJ2-3; 7 bases are a match to TRBD1. Germline-derived CDR1 and CDR2 are SGHRS and YFSETQ. The CDR3 runs to 14 residues. After removal of 0 bases from V and 10 bases from J, the junction contained 8 bases not matched to a gene. The CDR3 sequence: CASSLGQGVDAQYF. For the CDR3, the DNA is TGCGCCAGCAGCTTGGGACAGGGAGTGGATGCGCAGTATTTT.

The rearrangement joins TRBV5-1 to TRBJ1-1, with unresolved D. Germline CDR1 and CDR2: SGHRS and YFSETQ. Trimming removed 0 bases at V and 7 bases at J, with 10 bases between. The CDR3 contains 13 residues. The CDR3: CASSLGHQDEAFF. DNA of the CDR3: TGCGCCAGCAGCTTGGGGCACCAGGATGAAGCTTTCTTT.

The genes are TRBV19 and TRBJ1-1; D is unresolved. This CDR3 contains 11 residues. Trimming stripped 8 bases from V and 8 bases from J, with 12 bases between. Germline CDR1 LNHDA, CDR2 SQIVND (reference sequence). This CDR3 is CASRDREEAFF. In DNA form, the CDR3 reads TGTGCCAGTCGAGACCGGGAGGAAGCTTTCTTT.

This clonotype was counted only a few times. The chain is built from TRBV20-1 and TRBJ1-2, with D uncertain. The CDR3 has 12 amino acids. Deletions cut 8 bases from V and 4 bases from J, with 14 bases between. Germline-derived CDR1 and CDR2 are DFQATT and SNEGSKA (reference sequence). This CDR3 reads CSSVTLGYGYTF. CDR3 bases: TGCAGTTCCGTGACCCTTGGCTATGGCTACACCTTC.

On this clonotype itself: A read error may account for a junction end that differs from germline. The gene calls are TRBV12-3 or TRBV12-4 and TRBJ1-1; 7 bases map to TRBD1. The CDR3 is 12 residues long. The CDR3 region has the DNA TGTGCCAGCAGTCCAGACAGTCCCCAGGGGGTCTTT. Protein sequence: CASSPDSPQGVF.

The genes are TRBV6-2 or TRBV6-3 and TRBJ1-5, with a tentative D call TRBD1 (6 bases). Germline V gene lookup returns CDR1 MNHEY and CDR2 SVGEGT. V lost 6 bases and J lost 2, with 14 bases in between. The CDR3 consists of 15 residues. For the CDR3, the DNA is TGTGCCAGCAGGTTAACAGGGTTGGGCAATCAGCCCCAGCATTTT. Translation: CASRLTGLGNQPQHF.

The J gene is TRBJ2-2, the V gene TRBV7-8; 7 bases fit TRBD2. V trimming: 2 bases; J trimming: 10 bases; junction bases outside the gene matches: 10. The CDR3 length is 15 residues. Germline lookup yields CDR1 SGHVS and CDR2 FQNEAQ. This CDR3 reads CASSLMVGGFAELFF. CDR3 coding DNA: TGTGCCAGCAGCTTAATGGTGGGGGGGTTCGCGGAGCTGTTTTTT.

This clonotype came up a few times. The rearrangement links TRBV29-1 to TRBJ2-1; the match to TRBD2 covers 8 bases. The germline CDR1 and CDR2 sequences are SQVTM and ANQGSEA. The CDR3 spans 12 residues. Trimming at V came to 3 bases and at J to 7 bases, leaving 2 bases not matched to a gene. In DNA, the CDR3 is TGCAGCGTTGACAGCGGGAGTAATGAGCAGTTCTTC. Its protein product is CSVDSGSNEQFF.

The rearrangement uses TRBV2 and TRBJ1-1; D ambiguous. Germline V gene sequence: CDR1 SNHLY, CDR2 FYNNEI. The CDR3 extends over 14 amino acids. Between the trimmed V and J ends, which lost 11 bases and 8 bases, there was a span of 24 bases. The CDR3 sequence: CAGCPLTSGTEAFF. CDR3 DNA sequence: TGTGCCGGCTGCCCATTAACGTCTGGCACCGAAGCTTTCTTT.

This chain connects TRBV2 to TRBJ2-2; D unresolved. The V end was cut by 11 bases, the J end by 3 bases, with 10 bases between. CDR3 length: 12 residues. Germline V gene sequence: CDR1 SNHLY, CDR2 FYNNEI. For the CDR3, the DNA is TGTGCCGGAAACCGTGACACCGGGGAGCTGTTTTTT. Residues: CAGNRDTGELFF.

As to this clonotype: A read error may produce the germline difference seen at one junction end. The V and J genes are TRBV18 and TRBJ2-2; TRBD1 matches 8 bases. The CDR3 loop spans 15 amino acids. The V gene's germline CDR1 is KGHSH and CDR2 LQKENI. This CDR3 reads CASSPYRGNTGEPFF. As DNA, the CDR3 is TGTGCCAGCTCACCCTACAGGGGGAACACCGGGGAGCCGTTTTTT.

The chain carries TRBV6-4 and TRBJ2-7, with no clear D. The length of the CDR3 is 12 residues. The ends were cut back, 2 bases at V and 2 bases at J, with 4 bases in the middle. The germline V gene has CDR1 MRHNA and CDR2 SNTAGT. In DNA, the CDR3 is TGTGCCAGCAGTGACAAGACCTACGAGCAGTACTTC. As protein: CASSDKTYEQYF.

This clonotype was observed a few times. This sequence joins TRBV28 and TRBJ2-3; D is ambiguous. The CDR3 runs 15 residues. CDR1 and CDR2 (germline): MDHEN, SYDVKM. V lost 5 bases and J lost 3, with 15 bases in between. The CDR3 protein is CASSPPPLSTDTQYF. CDR3 coding DNA: TGTGCCAGCAGTCCACCACCCCTAAGTACAGATACGCAGTATTTT. Together with reference TRBV28 and TRBJ2-3, the CDR3 gives the full variable domain: DVKVTQSSRYLVKRTGEKVFLECVQDMDHENMFWYRQDPGLGLRLIYFSYDVKMKEKGDIPEGYSVSREKKERFSLILESASTNQTSMYLCASSPPPLSTDTQYFGPGTRLTVL.

This clonotype was seen ten or more times. The chain joins TRBV6-4 to TRBJ2-2; no reliable D call. CDR1 is MRHNA, CDR2 SNTAGT, per germline. This CDR3 is built from 16 residues. V was pared by 4 bases and J by 3 bases, with 15 bases between. The CDR3 is CASSVSPSLDTGELFF. For the CDR3, the DNA is TGTGCCAGCAGTGTCTCCCCTTCGCTGGACACCGGGGAGCTGTTTTTT.

The V gene is TRBV6-5, the J gene TRBJ1-5; D perhaps matches TRBD1 (5 bases). Germline CDR1 MNHEY, CDR2 SVGAGI. V lost 0 bases, J lost 6 bases, and 9 bases lay in between. The CDR3 runs 14 residues. CDR3 in DNA: TGTGCCAGCAGTTACTCGGAAAGGGGTCAGCCCCAGCATTTT. It codes for CASSYSERGQPQHF.

This clonotype was counted only a few times. V gene TRBV6-5 combines with J gene TRBJ1-1; perhaps TRBD1 as D (5 bases). Deletions cut 5 bases from V and 3 bases from J, with 16 bases between. Germline V gene lookup returns CDR1 MNHEY and CDR2 SVGAGI. This CDR3 is built from 15 residues. In DNA form, the CDR3 reads TGTGCCAGCAGTGACCGGGGCCCTGTGGACACTGAAGCTTTCTTT. The encoded protein is CASSDRGPVDTEAFF.

There are a few counts of this clonotype. V and J are TRBV18 and TRBJ1-2, with D possibly matching TRBD1 (5 bases). Germline CDR1 KGHSH, CDR2 LQKENI. The CDR3 spans 14 residues. V gave up 2 bases and J gave up 3 bases, with 10 bases separating them. CDR3 sequence (DNA): TGTGCCAGCTCACCAGGACATCGGGACTATGGCTACACCTTC. Residues: CASSPGHRDYGYTF.

This clonotype occurred a few times. This chain uses TRBV13 with TRBJ2-4; perhaps TRBD2 as D (5 bases). Trimming took off 0 bases at V and 8 bases at J, with 14 bases between the two ends. CDR3 length equals 15 residues. The germline V gene encodes CDR1 PRHDT and CDR2 FYEKMQ (reference sequence). CDR3 sequence: CASSLGLGLRDIQYF. For the CDR3, the DNA is TGTGCCAGCAGCTTAGGGCTAGGGTTGAGGGACATTCAGTACTTC.